Shown below are 14 T cell receptor beta chains from a single sample sequenced in a study of T cell repertoires and HLA-DP antigens. Antigens for these TCRs are unknown. The table came from immunoSEQ multiplex PCR; TCRdb's copy has only in-frame clones and leaves some out. The sample lists some 110,000 clones; 80% to 95% were seen once. Material: CD4+ T cells from PBMCs. The receptors stem from a woman aged 18-29 years in good health and CMV-seronegative.

The CDR3 bases are TGCAGCGTTGGAGGGCCGGGACAGGGAGGTAATGAGCAGTTCTTC. This encodes CSVGGPGQGGNEQFF. This chain joins TRBV29-1 and TRBJ2-1; 9 nucleotides match TRBD1. Germline assignment: CDR1 SQVTM and CDR2 ANQGSEA. The CDR3 consists of 15 residues. J was trimmed by 7 bases and V by 4 bases; bases with no gene match: 11.

The CDR3 DNA is TGTGCCAGCAGCCCCTGGTCGAGTACAGATACGCAGTATTTT. This sequence encodes CASSPWSSTDTQYF. The V gene is TRBV11-1, the J gene TRBJ2-3; D gene uncertain. From germline, CDR1 is SGHAT and CDR2 FQDESV (reference sequence). The CDR3 is 14 amino acids. Trimming pared 5 bases from V and 3 bases from J, leaving 12 bases between.

The chain employs TRBV25-1 and TRBJ2-3, with a weak D call TRBD1 (5 bases). This CDR3 has 16 amino acids. Trimming removed 4 bases from V and 2 bases from J, with 16 bases in between. Per germline, CDR1 MGHDK and CDR2 SYGVNS. The CDR3 is CASSGSDRTDTDTQYF. The CDR3 DNA reads TGTGCCAGCAGTGGATCCGACAGAACGGACACAGATACGCAGTATTTT. Full variable domain (outside the CDR3, taken from reference TRBV25-1 and TRBJ2-3): EADIYQTPRYLVIGTGKKITLECSQTMGHDKMYWYQQDPGMELHLIHYSYGVNSTEKGDLSSESTVSRIRTEHFPLTLESARPSHTSQYLCASSGSDRTDTDTQYFGPGTRLTVL.

The rearrangement links TRBV15 to TRBJ2-3; no clear D. The CDR3 sequence is 13 residues long. V lost 1 base and J lost 1, with 3 bases in between. CDR1 and CDR2 from the germline V gene are LNHNV and YYDKDF (reference sequence). Here the CDR3 reads CATSRGGTDTQYF. The CDR3 bases are TGTGCCACCAGCAGAGGGGGCACAGATACGCAGTATTTT. The variable domain in full, with the rest retrieved from reference TRBV15 and TRBJ2-3, is DAMVIQNPRYQVTQFGKPVTLSCSQTLNHNVMYWYQQKSSQAPKLLFHYYDKDFNNEADTPDNFQSRRPNTSFCFLDIRSPGLGDTAMYLCATSRGGTDTQYFGPGTRLTVL.

The chain employs TRBV6-5 and TRBJ2-3; the D is unclear. Trimming took off 2 bases at V and 8 bases at J, with 8 bases between the two ends. CDR3 length: 12 residues. The germline V gene has CDR1 MNHEY and CDR2 SVGAGI. CDR3 region: CASSYPPATQYF. In DNA, the CDR3 is TGTGCCAGCAGTTACCCTCCGGCTACGCAGTATTTT.

The chain is built from TRBV18 and TRBJ1-1; TRBD1 matches at 8 bases. Germline V gives CDR1 KGHSH, CDR2 LQKENI. Trimming removed 4 bases from V and 2 bases from J; junction bases left unmatched: 6. The CDR3 sequence is 15 residues long. The CDR3 sequence is CASSRPTGDNTEAFF. DNA of the CDR3: TGTGCCAGCTCACGGCCGACAGGGGATAACACTGAAGCTTTCTTT.

The chain couples TRBV29-1 to TRBJ1-2; unclear D gene. The length of the CDR3 is 14 residues. Trimming pared 1 base from V and 4 bases from J, leaving 13 bases between. From germline, CDR1 is SQVTM and CDR2 ANQGSEA. CDR3 loop: CSVEVWGSTYGYTF. The CDR3 nucleotides read TGCAGCGTTGAAGTGTGGGGTAGCACCTATGGCTACACCTTC. Full variable domain (remainder filled in from reference TRBV29-1 and TRBJ1-2): SAVISQKPSRDICQRGTSLTIQCQVDSQVTMMFWYRQQPGQSLTLIATANQGSEATYESGFVIDKFPISRPNLTFSTLTVSNMSPEDSSIYLCSVEVWGSTYGYTFGSGTRLTVV.

The chain combines TRBV6-5 with TRBJ1-2; 11 bases line up with TRBD1. The trim removed 0 bases at V and 9 bases at J, leaving 6 bases unmatched. Germline CDR1 is MNHEY and CDR2 is SVGAGI. The CDR3 consists of 15 residues. The CDR3 is CASSYSGQGVGSYTF. The CDR3 DNA reads TGTGCCAGCAGTTACTCGGGACAGGGGGTAGGAAGCTACACCTTC.

Here the CDR3 reads CASSMSGANVLTF. The CDR3 nucleotides are TGTGCCAGCAGCATGTCTGGGGCCAACGTCCTGACTTTC. The gene calls are TRBV9 and TRBJ2-6; D unclear. The CDR3 contains 13 residues. V was shortened by 4 bases and J by 1 base, with 3 bases between the two germline ends. CDR1 is SGDLS, CDR2 YYNGEE, per germline.

The chain has TRBV5-1 and TRBJ2-1, with 8 bases lining up with TRBD1. Per the germline V gene, CDR1 is SGHRS and CDR2 is YFSETQ. The CDR3 covers 17 residues. The trim removed 4 bases at V and 0 bases at J, leaving 9 bases unmatched. The CDR3: CASSIRRQGTSYNEQFF. The DNA of the CDR3 is TGCGCCAGCAGCATCCGTCGACAGGGGACCTCCTACAATGAGCAGTTCTTC.

This rearrangement joins TRBV15 to TRBJ2-7; 11 nucleotides match TRBD2. Germline V gene data show CDR1 as LNHNV and CDR2 as YYDKDF (reference sequence). With 1 base clipped from V and 0 bases from J, the junction kept 2 bases outside the gene matches. The CDR3 has 16 amino acids. The CDR3 spells CATSRGGTSGSYEQYF. The CDR3 DNA reads TGTGCCACCAGCAGAGGCGGGACTAGCGGCTCCTACGAGCAGTACTTC.

V usage is TRBV7-2 and J usage is TRBJ1-2; the D is unclear. Trimming shortened V by 5 bases and J by 8 bases, and 15 bases separated the two germline ends. The CDR3 runs to 13 residues. Germline V lookup: CDR1 SGHTA, CDR2 FQGNSA. The CDR3 nucleotides are TGTGCCAGCAGCCCGACATACCCTCCGGGCTACACCTTC. Translated, it gives CASSPTYPPGYTF.

This clone was observed a few times. The CDR3 DNA follows: TGTGCCAGTAGTACCTTACAGGGTGGCGAGCAGTACTTC. It encodes CASSTLQGGEQYF. The chain joins TRBV19 to TRBJ2-7; D is possibly TRBD1 (6 bases). Trimming removed 4 bases at V and 6 bases at J, with 13 bases between. The CDR3 covers 13 residues. Germline CDR1 and CDR2: LNHDA and SQIVND (reference sequence).

The chain recombines TRBV29-1 with TRBJ1-5, with 7 positions matching TRBD1. V lost 3 bases, J lost 0 bases, and 14 bases stayed unmatched. The CDR3 extends over 18 amino acids. CDR1 is SQVTM and CDR2 is ANQGSEA in the germline V gene. The CDR3 region is CSVEGTVMRLYSNQPQHF. CDR3 DNA sequence: TGCAGCGTTGAGGGGACAGTCATGCGGCTATATAGCAATCAGCCCCAGCATTTT.